This paragraph covers one T cell receptor (beta chain) sequence. Antigen specificity is unknown. The sample comes from a study of shared clonotypes between healthy human individuals. Whole-study findings and limits: In contrast to clonotypes shared by all four donors, non-shared clonotypes had lower generation probabilities.

CD8 cells classed as naive were CD45RO-negative and positively selected for CCR7, excluding terminally differentiated effector memory CD45RA+ cells. Germline V gene sequence: CDR1 LGHNT, CDR2 FRNRAP. The CDR3 covers 15 residues. V shed 1 base, J shed 5 bases, and the junction held 6 bases outside the gene matches. Sequencing was performed with immunoSEQ multiplex PCR; in TCRdb, only in-frame clones are kept and a portion is missing. The sample records about 2,100,000 clones, under 95% being singletons. The chain uses TRBV12-5 and TRBJ2-7; 9 nucleotides align to TRBD1. This TCR came from a man younger than 35 in good health. Some clones in this sample may be carry-over from other donors' samples. The sequencing sample was made of naive CD8+ T cells from PBMCs. The chain's CDR3 is CASGLDRGRVHEQYF. CDR3 nucleotides: TGTGCTAGTGGTTTGGACAGGGGGCGCGTCCACGAGCAGTACTTC.